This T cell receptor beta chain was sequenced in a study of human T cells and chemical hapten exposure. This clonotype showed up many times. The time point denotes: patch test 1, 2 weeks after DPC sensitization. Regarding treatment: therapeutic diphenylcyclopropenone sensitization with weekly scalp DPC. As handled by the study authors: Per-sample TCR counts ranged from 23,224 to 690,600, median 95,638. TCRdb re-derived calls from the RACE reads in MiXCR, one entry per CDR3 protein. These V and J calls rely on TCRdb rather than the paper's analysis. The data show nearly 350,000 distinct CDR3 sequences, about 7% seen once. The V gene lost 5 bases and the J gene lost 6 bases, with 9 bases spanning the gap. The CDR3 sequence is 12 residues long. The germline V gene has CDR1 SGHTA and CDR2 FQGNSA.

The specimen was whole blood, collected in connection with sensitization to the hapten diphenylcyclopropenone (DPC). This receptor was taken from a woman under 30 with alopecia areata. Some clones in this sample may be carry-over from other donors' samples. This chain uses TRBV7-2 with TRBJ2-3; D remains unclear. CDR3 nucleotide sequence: TGTGCCAGCAGCGACTCCTGGGATACGCAGTATTTT. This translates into CASSDSWDTQYF.